What follows are 9 T cell receptor beta chains derived from one specimen sequenced in a study of blood T cell repertoires in COVID-19. Here immunoSEQ multiplex PCR was the method, and the copy in TCRdb shows in-frame clones only, minus some. The data show 140,000 to 150,000 clones, around 84% seen once. Sample: peripheral blood. Receptors were obtained from a human donor with acute or convalescent COVID-19. The donor label of this sample is uncertain.

V usage is TRBV30 and J usage is TRBJ2-7; D not resolved. The CDR3 is 14 amino acids. The V end was cut by 1 base, the J end by 5 bases, with 15 bases between. Germline-derived CDR1 and CDR2 are GTSNPN and SVGIG (reference sequence). This chain's CDR3 is CAWSDPLLGDEQYF. The CDR3 region has the DNA TGTGCCTGGAGTGACCCCCTTCTGGGCGACGAGCAGTACTTC.

The chain uses TRBV7-2 and TRBJ2-3; TRBD2 agrees at 7 bases. Per the germline V gene, CDR1 is SGHTA and CDR2 is FQGNSA. The CDR3 runs to 15 residues. V gave up 7 bases and J gave up 4 bases; unmatched junction bases: 11. CDR3 region: CASTPRGGPSDTQYF. CDR3 DNA sequence: TGTGCCAGCACCCCTAGGGGAGGGCCATCAGATACGCAGTATTTT.

V gene TRBV12-3 or TRBV12-4 combines with J gene TRBJ2-1; D unclear. The CDR3 has 11 residues. The ends were cut back, 5 bases at V and 5 bases at J, with 4 bases in the middle. The CDR3 protein is CASSPDNEQFF. CDR3 nucleotide sequence: TGTGCCAGCAGTCCGGACAATGAGCAGTTCTTC.

The genes are TRBV11-3 and TRBJ2-7; weak D call: TRBD2 (5 bases). Deletions cut 5 bases from V and 7 bases from J, with 24 bases between. The CDR3 contains 16 residues. Germline V gene lookup returns CDR1 SGHNT and CDR2 YENEEA. CDR3 in amino acids: CASSDTSLRRGGEQYF. CDR3 nucleotide sequence: TGTGCCAGCAGCGACACCTCTTTGAGACGGGGTGGAGAGCAGTACTTC. Using reference TRBV11-3 and TRBJ2-7 for the parts outside the CDR3, the full variable domain is EAGVVQSPRYKIIEKKQPVAFWCNPISGHNTLYWYLQNLGQGPELLIRYENEEAVDDSQLPKDRFSAERLKGVDSTLKIQPAELGDSAVYLCASSDTSLRRGGEQYFGPGTRLTVT.

The gene calls are TRBV15 and TRBJ1-4, with unresolved D. The germline CDR1 and CDR2 sequences are LNHNV and YYDKDF (reference sequence). The CDR3 has 13 residues. V was trimmed by 5 bases and J by 5 bases, leaving 9 bases between them. As DNA, the CDR3 is TGTGCCACCAGCCCTCTCTTAAATGAAAAACTGTTTTTT. As protein: CATSPLLNEKLFF.

V gene TRBV23-1 combines with J gene TRBJ2-5; the D gene is possibly TRBD1 (5 bases). TRBV23-1 is an open reading frame whose function is uncertain. Deletions cut 2 bases from V and 4 bases from J, with 23 bases between. CDR3 length: 18 residues. In nucleotides, the CDR3 is TGCGCCAGCAGTCAACGCTTTCATCGGACAACGAAAAGAGAGACCCAGTACTTC. It specifies CASSQRFHRTTKRETQYF.

V gene TRBV5-1 combines with J gene TRBJ2-7; 7 bases align to TRBD1. Per germline, CDR1 SGHRS and CDR2 YFSETQ. The length of the CDR3 is 15 residues. J gave up 3 bases and V 5 bases, and 11 bases lay outside the gene matches. The CDR3 spells CASRPIDRDGYEQYF. For the CDR3, the DNA is TGCGCCAGCAGACCGATTGACAGGGATGGCTACGAGCAGTACTTC.

This sequence joins TRBV7-9 and TRBJ2-3, with 8 bases lining up with TRBD2. The V and J ends lost 1 base and 6 bases, in that order; junction bases with no gene match: 3. Germline V gene sequence: CDR1 SEHNR, CDR2 FQNEAQ (reference sequence). The CDR3 has 14 residues. The CDR3 sequence: CASSLGREEDTQYF. The CDR3 bases are TGTGCCAGCAGCTTAGGGCGGGAGGAGGATACGCAGTATTTT.

The chain carries TRBV28 and TRBJ1-5; the match to TRBD1 covers 7 bases. The CDR3 has 15 amino acids. The ends lost 6 bases at V and 5 bases at J; junction bases unmatched: 10. Per germline, CDR1 MDHEN and CDR2 SYDVKM. The CDR3 loop is CASSPHQQGYQPQHF. The CDR3, as DNA: TGTGCCAGCAGCCCCCATCAACAGGGGTATCAGCCCCAGCATTTT.